The clone carrying this T cell receptor beta chain appeared a single time. The data belong to a study of OX40 agonist ivuxolimab in advanced cancers. Produced via immunoSEQ multiplex PCR; TCRdb's table is partial and in-frame only. The sample carries tens of thousands of clones, about 91% recorded once. Material: CD4+ or CD8+ T cells sorted from blood, obtained in a trial of the OX40 agonist ivuxolimab. This TCR was sampled from an adult with an advanced solid tumor such as melanoma, head and neck, liver or kidney cancer.

CDR3 coding DNA: TGTGCCAGCAGCTTGTTGGCTAGCGGGGGGGCCGTTTTCGCGACCCAGTACTTC. Residues: CASSLLASGGAVFATQYF. V usage is TRBV5-4 and J usage is TRBJ2-5, with 12 bases matching TRBD2. The length of the CDR3 is 18 residues. Germline V lookup: CDR1 SGHNT, CDR2 YYREEE (reference sequence). V trimming: 1 base; J trimming: 7 bases; junction bases outside the gene matches: 14.